The 21 T cell receptor beta chains below all came from one sample that was sequenced in a study of technical replicates of blood from a handful of donors. Profiling relied on immunoSEQ multiplex PCR, and the TCRdb table lists in-frame clones only, not all of them. This sample yields some 87,000 clones, of which 92% are seen a single time; 0.3% to 0.45% belongs to the top ten. Sequencing was performed on T cells isolated from PBMCs. The source of these receptors is a human donor in good health.

The rearrangement links TRBV29-1 to TRBJ2-7; 7 bases match TRBD1. Germline V CDR1 and CDR2: SQVTM, ANQGSEA. The CDR3 sequence is 13 residues long. V was pared by 4 bases and J by 0 bases, with 3 bases of the junction left unmatched. In nucleotides, the CDR3 is TGCAGCGTTGGACAGGGAATCTCCTACGAGCAGTACTTC. Residues: CSVGQGISYEQYF.

V usage is TRBV2 and J usage is TRBJ2-1; 13 bases agree with TRBD2. Trimming took 4 bases from V and 4 from J; bases not matched to a gene: 1. Per germline, CDR1 SNHLY and CDR2 FYNNEI. This CDR3 contains 15 residues. The CDR3 bases are TGTGCCAGCAGTGTGGGACTAGCGGGGTACAATGAGCAGTTCTTC. It encodes CASSVGLAGYNEQFF.

This chain links TRBV4-1 with TRBJ2-1, with D tentatively TRBD1 (6 bases). This CDR3 is 12 amino acids long. Germline-derived CDR1 and CDR2 are MGHRA and YSYEKL. Between the trimmed V and J ends, which lost 6 bases and 6 bases, there was a span of 9 bases. The CDR3 DNA reads as TGCGCCAGCAGGGGCAGGGGCAATGAGCAGTTCTTC. Amino acid sequence: CASRGRGNEQFF.

The V call is TRBV7-2, the J call TRBJ1-1; TRBD1 is a possible D gene (6 bases). CDR1 is SGHTA and CDR2 is FQGNSA in the germline V gene. The CDR3 extends over 13 amino acids. Trimming cost V 6 bases and J 5 bases, with 13 bases left between them. CDR3 nucleotides: TGTGCCAGCAGTTACAGGGATGGGACTGAAGCTTTCTTT. Translation gives CASSYRDGTEAFF.

This chain joins TRBV30 and TRBJ2-5, with a weak D call TRBD2 (7 bases). The germline V and J ends were trimmed by 2 bases and 5 bases, with 15 bases remaining between them. The CDR3 runs to 14 residues. The germline V gene has CDR1 GTSNPN and CDR2 SVGIG (reference sequence). CDR3 protein: CAWSLGGARETQYF. As DNA, the CDR3 is TGTGCCTGGAGTCTTGGGGGGGCTCGTGAGACCCAGTACTTC.

The chain couples TRBV29-1 to TRBJ2-6; TRBD2 might be the D (5 bases). V was cut by 5 bases and J by 1 base, with 12 bases left in between. Germline V gives CDR1 SQVTM, CDR2 ANQGSEA. The CDR3 runs 15 residues. The CDR3 reads CSVRYGGSGANVLTF. The DNA of the CDR3 is TGCAGCGTTAGATACGGAGGATCTGGGGCCAACGTCCTGACTTTC.

The CDR3 sequence is CASSPGGYEQYF. The CDR3, as DNA: TGTGCCAGCAGCCCCGGAGGGTACGAGCAGTACTTC. The chain links TRBV5-6 to TRBJ2-7, with D maybe TRBD2 (6 bases). Germline V lookup: CDR1 SGHDT, CDR2 YYEEEE. Deletions cut 4 bases from V and 4 bases from J, with 9 bases between. CDR3 size: 12 residues.

CDR3 nucleotide sequence: TGTGCCAGCAGCTTAGATCCCGGGACTAGCGGGTGGAATGAGCAGTTCTTC. Translated, it gives CASSLDPGTSGWNEQFF. V gene TRBV7-6 combines with J gene TRBJ2-1; 12 positions agree with TRBD2. Germline trimming cut 1 base from V and 7 bases from J; bases unmatched to any gene: 8. The CDR3 extends over 17 amino acids. The germline V gene has CDR1 SGHVS and CDR2 FNYEAQ.

The chain joins TRBV6-6 to TRBJ1-3, with 8 bases that match TRBD1. J was trimmed by 4 bases and V by 5 bases; bases with no gene match: 4. Germline lookup yields CDR1 MNHNY and CDR2 SVGAGI (reference sequence). The CDR3 length is 14 residues. As DNA, the CDR3 is TGTGCCAGCAGTACGGACAGGGTAGGAAACACCATATATTTT. Amino acids: CASSTDRVGNTIYF.

The V and J genes are TRBV5-4 and TRBJ2-5; 14 bases match TRBD2. Looked up from germline, CDR1 is SGHNT and CDR2 is YYREEE (reference sequence). The CDR3 sequence is 16 residues long. Trimming removed 5 bases from V and 6 bases from J; junction bases left unmatched: 9. In nucleotides, the CDR3 is TGTGCCAGCAGATCTATGACTAGCGGGAGGGGACAGACCCAGTACTTC. This codes for CASRSMTSGRGQTQYF. The entire variable domain, with the rest obtained from reference TRBV5-4 and TRBJ2-5, is as follows: ETGVTQSPTHLIKTRGQQVTLRCSSQSGHNTVSWYQQALGQGPQFIFQYYREEENGRGNFPPRFSGLQFPNYSSELNVNALELDDSALYLCASRSMTSGRGQTQYFGPGTRLLVL.

The chain employs TRBV11-2 and TRBJ1-3, with D maybe TRBD1 (6 bases). CDR1 is SGHAT, CDR2 FQNNGV, per germline. The CDR3 length is 14 residues. The V and J ends lost 3 bases and 4 bases respectively, with 10 bases between them. This CDR3 reads CASSFTGLGNTIYF. CDR3 coding DNA: TGTGCCAGCAGCTTTACAGGGCTAGGAAACACCATATATTTT.

The chain combines TRBV6-5 with TRBJ1-2; TRBD1 agrees at 7 bases. Trimming cost V 6 bases and J 6 bases; bases outside gene matches: 13. The CDR3 is made up of 15 amino acids. Per the germline V gene, CDR1 is MNHEY and CDR2 is SVGAGI. The CDR3 region is CASRPSEGAWNGYTF. The CDR3 bases are TGTGCCAGCAGACCCAGCGAGGGGGCGTGGAATGGCTACACCTTC.

The V gene is TRBV29-1, the J gene TRBJ2-3; unclear D gene. Germline assignment: CDR1 SQVTM and CDR2 ANQGSEA. The CDR3 loop spans 13 amino acids. V lost 2 bases to trimming and J lost 6 bases, with 12 bases between them. The CDR3: CSVEPDTPDTQYF. CDR3 nucleotide sequence: TGCAGCGTTGAACCCGACACACCCGATACGCAGTATTTT.

The V gene is TRBV9, the J gene TRBJ1-1, with unresolved D. V lost 3 bases to trimming and J lost 5 bases, with 8 bases between them. The CDR3 consists of 12 residues. Germline V gene data show CDR1 as SGDLS and CDR2 as YYNGEE. As DNA, the CDR3 is TGTGCCAGCAGCGGGGCCCTAACTGAAGCTTTCTTT. Protein: CASSGALTEAFF.

The chain carries TRBV7-9 and TRBJ1-1; maybe TRBD1 (6 bases). Germline loops: CDR1 SEHNR, CDR2 FQNEAQ (reference sequence). CDR3 length: 14 amino acids. Trimming shortened V by 5 bases and J by 5 bases, and 15 bases separated the two germline ends. CDR3 amino acids: CASSQQGGITEAFF. The CDR3 DNA reads as TGTGCCAGCAGCCAACAGGGAGGGATTACTGAAGCTTTCTTT.

The chain is built from TRBV29-1 and TRBJ2-1, with D uncertain. The CDR3 loop spans 13 amino acids. The V and J ends lost 5 bases and 6 bases respectively, with 14 bases between them. Germline CDR1 and CDR2: SQVTM and ANQGSEA. Here the CDR3 reads CSVSLTQFNEQFF. CDR3 bases: TGCAGCGTTTCACTAACCCAGTTCAATGAGCAGTTCTTC.

The CDR3 spells CASSDGWRGNTEAFF. DNA for the CDR3: TGTGCCAGCAGCGATGGCTGGAGGGGGAACACTGAAGCTTTCTTT. The chain links TRBV9 to TRBJ1-1, with D perhaps matching TRBD1 (5 bases). The CDR3 totals 15 residues. CDR1 and CDR2 (germline): SGDLS, YYNGEE. V lost 3 bases and J 1 base, leaving 13 bases between the germline ends. Variable domain in full (rest from reference TRBV9 and TRBJ1-1): DSGVTQTPKHLITATGQRVTLRCSPRSGDLSVYWYQQSLDQGLQFLIQYYNGEERAKGNILERFSAQQFPDLHSELNLSSLELGDSALYFCASSDGWRGNTEAFFGQGTRLTVV.

The gene calls are TRBV27 and TRBJ2-3; 7 bases are a match to TRBD2. The germline CDR1 and CDR2 sequences are MNHEY and SMNVEV (reference sequence). V dropped 2 bases and J dropped 1; count of bases not matched to a gene: 0. The CDR3 contains 14 residues. The CDR3 coding sequence is TGTGCCAGCAGTTTACTAGCGGGCACAGATACGCAGTATTTT. It translates to CASSLLAGTDTQYF.

V usage is TRBV28 and J usage is TRBJ1-1; 7 nucleotides agree with TRBD1. V lost 2 bases, J lost 4 bases, and 1 base stayed unmatched. CDR3 size: 13 residues. From germline, CDR1 is MDHEN and CDR2 SYDVKM. For the CDR3, the DNA is TGTGCCAGCAGTTTACCAGGGGGCACTGAAGCTTTCTTT. Amino acids: CASSLPGGTEAFF.

Only a few counts were recorded for this clone. The chain joins TRBV5-8 to TRBJ1-5, with D possibly being TRBD1 (5 bases). With 2 bases removed from V and 7 bases from J, the gap between germline ends came to 13 bases. The V gene's germline CDR1 is SGHTS and CDR2 YDEGEE. This CDR3 region has 14 residues. The CDR3 loop reads CASSFVDSQQPQHF. CDR3 nucleotide sequence: TGTGCCAGCAGCTTTGTAGACAGCCAACAGCCCCAGCATTTT.

The chain joins TRBV5-8 to TRBJ1-2; possible D gene TRBD1, 6 bases. The CDR3 is 16 amino acids. Trimming pared 4 bases from V and 1 base from J, leaving 17 bases between. The germline V gene encodes CDR1 SGHTS and CDR2 YDEGEE. For the CDR3, the DNA is TGTGCCAGCAGCCGGGCGGGGGGGCAAAGTAACTATGGCTACACCTTC. Translated, it gives CASSRAGGQSNYGYTF. The variable domain in full, completed from reference TRBV5-8 and TRBJ1-2, reads EAGVTQSPTHLIKTRGQQATLRCSPISGHTSVYWYQQALGLGLQFLLWYDEGEERNRGNFPPRFSGRQFPNYSSELNVNALELEDSALYLCASSRAGGQSNYGYTFGSGTRLTVV.